The 32 T cell receptor beta chains reported below all come from one sample, sequenced in a study of cytomegalovirus exposure and HLA in healthy donors. Measured with immunoSEQ multiplex PCR; TCRdb has only the in-frame clones, and not every one. The table has some 170,000 clones, about nine tenths seen once. Sequencing input: PBMCs. All receptors come from a man in his late teens or twenties in good health and CMV-seropositive.

This chain links TRBV7-9 with TRBJ2-1; 7 bases map to TRBD2. Germline V CDR1 and CDR2: SEHNR, FQNEAQ (reference sequence). CDR3 length equals 14 residues. Trimming removed 6 bases from V and 8 bases from J; junction bases left unmatched: 10. CDR3 DNA: TGTGCCAGCAGACCGCGCGGGAGCATGGATGAGCAGTTCTTC. It specifies CASRPRGSMDEQFF.

The chain is built from TRBV9 and TRBJ2-1, with 7 bases lining up with TRBD1. The V gene's germline CDR1 is SGDLS and CDR2 YYNGEE. V gave up 3 bases and J gave up 9 bases; unmatched junction bases: 6. This CDR3 is built from 13 residues. CDR3 sequence: CASSDIGGGEQFF. Here the CDR3 DNA reads TGTGCCAGCAGCGATATAGGGGGCGGTGAGCAGTTCTTC.

The chain employs TRBV27 and TRBJ2-1; TRBD2 agrees at 13 bases. The junction had 16 bases not matched to a gene; V was cut back by 2 bases and J by 15 bases. CDR1 is MNHEY and CDR2 is SMNVEV in the germline V gene (reference sequence). This CDR3 comprises 17 residues. The CDR3 sequence: CASSLRAGGGLAGVGFF. CDR3 nucleotides: TGTGCCAGCAGTTTAAGGGCTGGGGGAGGACTAGCGGGAGTTGGGTTCTTC.

The V call is TRBV28, the J call TRBJ1-1; possible D gene TRBD1, 5 bases. Germline V gene data show CDR1 as MDHEN and CDR2 as SYDVKM. The V gene lost 5 bases and the J gene lost 1 base, with 11 bases spanning the gap. This CDR3 spans 14 amino acids. CDR3: CASSIIQENTEAFF. Here the CDR3 DNA reads TGTGCCAGCAGTATAATACAGGAGAACACTGAAGCTTTCTTT.

The chain employs TRBV6-5 and TRBJ1-5; D gene ambiguous. Deletions cut 0 bases from V and 1 base from J, with 7 bases between. The CDR3 consists of 15 residues. The germline CDR1 and CDR2 sequences are MNHEY and SVGAGI. CDR3 region: CASSYSSASNQPQHF. The DNA for the CDR3 is TGTGCCAGCAGTTACTCTAGTGCGAGCAATCAGCCCCAGCATTTT.

This chain links TRBV4-3 with TRBJ1-5; 9 nucleotides line up with TRBD1. V shed 0 bases and J 8 bases; nucleotides not matched to a gene: 5. CDR3 length equals 15 residues. CDR1 and CDR2 (germline): LGHNA, YSLEER. The chain's CDR3 is CASSQDRQGVKPQHF. The CDR3 DNA follows: TGCGCCAGCAGCCAAGACCGACAGGGGGTAAAGCCCCAGCATTTT.

This chain connects TRBV14 to TRBJ2-5; TRBD2 is a possible D gene (5 bases). Trimming stripped 4 bases from V and 7 bases from J, with 19 bases between. Germline assignment: CDR1 SGHDN and CDR2 FVKESK. The CDR3 runs to 15 residues. DNA for the CDR3: TGTGCCAGCAGCCCTCTAAACCAAAAGGGAGCGACCCAGTACTTC. It translates to CASSPLNQKGATQYF.

This clone has just one count. V and J are TRBV29-1 and TRBJ2-7, with 7 bases aligning to TRBD2. The CDR3 is 15 amino acids. V was pared by 2 bases and J by 3 bases, with 10 bases of the junction left unmatched. Looked up from germline, CDR1 is SQVTM and CDR2 is ANQGSEA. CDR3 nucleotide sequence: TGCAGCGTTGAAAGGGAGGGCCCTTCGGGCTACGAGCAGTACTTC. This translates into CSVEREGPSGYEQYF.

This chain connects TRBV29-1 to TRBJ2-3, with D hard to call. This CDR3 contains 16 residues. Germline values: CDR1 SQVTM, CDR2 ANQGSEA. V lost 6 bases and J 1 base, leaving 20 bases between the germline ends. The CDR3 region is CSVEFKINRGTDTQYF. The CDR3 DNA reads TGCAGCGTAGAATTCAAGATAAACCGGGGCACAGATACGCAGTATTTT.

The table lists this clone with a count of one. V and J are TRBV5-6 and TRBJ2-7, with D perhaps TRBD2 (6 bases). This CDR3 has 11 residues. Germline CDR1 reads SGHDT; CDR2 reads YYEEEE. Trimming removed 0 bases from V and 12 bases from J, with 10 bases in between. DNA for the CDR3: TGTGCCAGCAGCTTGGGGCAGGAGGGGTACTTC. Translating gives CASSLGQEGYF.

This chain joins TRBV4-1 and TRBJ1-2; weak D call: TRBD1 (5 bases). The germline gives CDR1 MGHRA, CDR2 YSYEKL. The germline V and J ends were trimmed by 6 bases and 5 bases, with 13 bases remaining between them. The CDR3 sequence is 13 residues long. The CDR3 DNA follows: TGCGCCAGCAGACGACCGGGGGAGTATGGCTACACCTTC. It codes for CASRRPGEYGYTF.

The chain joins TRBV27 to TRBJ2-5; D not certain. This CDR3 is 13 amino acids long. Trimming stripped 3 bases from V and 2 bases from J, with 7 bases between. Germline lookup yields CDR1 MNHEY and CDR2 SMNVEV (reference sequence). The CDR3 region has the DNA TGTGCCAGCAGTTTTTCCCCACAAGAGACCCAGTACTTC. It encodes CASSFSPQETQYF.

This chain joins TRBV6-5 and TRBJ2-7; 9 nucleotides match TRBD1. This CDR3 is built from 14 residues. V was pared by 4 bases and J by 4 bases, with 5 bases of the junction left unmatched. CDR1 is MNHEY, CDR2 SVGAGI, per germline. The CDR3 DNA follows: TGTGCCAGCAGTTCGGACAGGGGACCTTACGAGCAGTACTTC. The encoded protein is CASSSDRGPYEQYF.

The chain combines TRBV7-9 with TRBJ1-1; D ambiguous. This CDR3 region has 14 residues. Germline V lookup: CDR1 SEHNR, CDR2 FQNEAQ (reference sequence). With 1 base removed from V and 1 base from J, the gap between germline ends came to 7 bases. The CDR3 sequence is CASSLGRGNTEAFF. DNA of the CDR3: TGTGCCAGCAGCTTAGGCCGGGGGAACACTGAAGCTTTCTTT.

The rearrangement uses TRBV4-3 and TRBJ2-7, with 8 bases lining up with TRBD1. CDR1 LGHNA and CDR2 YSLEER come from the germline V gene. V was pared by 5 bases and J by 2 bases, with 8 bases of the junction left unmatched. The CDR3 extends over 15 amino acids. The CDR3 loop reads CASSTGTGLTYEQYF. The CDR3 DNA follows: TGCGCCAGCAGCACCGGGACAGGACTCACCTACGAGCAGTACTTC.

The chain carries TRBV7-3 and TRBJ2-1; 7 bases fit TRBD2. The germline CDR1 and CDR2 sequences are SGHTA and FQGTGA. The CDR3 totals 15 residues. V dropped 4 bases and J dropped 3; count of bases not matched to a gene: 6. The CDR3 protein is CASSSGRRRYNEQFF. DNA for the CDR3: TGTGCCAGCAGCTCCGGGAGGAGGCGCTACAATGAGCAGTTCTTC. Full variable domain (rest looked up from reference TRBV7-3 and TRBJ2-1): GAGVSQTPSNKVTEKGKYVELRCDPISGHTALYWYRQSLGQGPEFLIYFQGTGAADDSGLPNDRFFAVRPEGSVSTLKIQRTERGDSAVYLCASSSGRRRYNEQFFGPGTRLTVL.

This sequence joins TRBV27 and TRBJ2-2, with TRBD2 as a possible D gene (7 bases). Trimming removed 4 bases at V and 0 bases at J, with 12 bases between. In germline, CDR1 is MNHEY, CDR2 SMNVEV (reference sequence). This CDR3 has 16 amino acids. In DNA, the CDR3 is TGTGCCAGCAGTTGGGGGCTAGCGGCGAACACCGGGGAGCTGTTTTTT. It codes for CASSWGLAANTGELFF.

This chain links TRBV10-3 with TRBJ2-7; 11 bases align to TRBD1. Germline CDR1 reads ENHRY; CDR2 reads SYGVKD. There are 14 residues in the CDR3. V shed 6 bases and J 3 bases; nucleotides not matched to a gene: 4. CDR3 sequence: CAIRRTGGGYEQYF. In DNA form, the CDR3 reads TGTGCCATCAGACGGACAGGGGGCGGCTACGAGCAGTACTTC.

The rearrangement links TRBV7-6 to TRBJ2-3; 7 bases line up with TRBD2. J was trimmed by 0 bases and V by 4 bases; bases with no gene match: 13. Germline lookup yields CDR1 SGHVS and CDR2 FNYEAQ. The CDR3 extends over 18 amino acids. CDR3: CASSYKKAAGTSTDTQYF. CDR3 DNA sequence: TGTGCCAGCAGCTACAAGAAAGCAGCGGGGACTAGCACAGATACGCAGTATTTT.

Comment on this clone: Other DNA sequences in this specimen translate into the identical CDR3. The CDR3 protein is CASSLGTGAYEQYF. The CDR3, as DNA: TGTGCCAGCAGCCTCGGGACGGGGGCCTACGAGCAGTACTTC. The gene calls are TRBV5-6 and TRBJ2-7; possible D gene TRBD2, 6 bases. This CDR3 has 14 amino acids. The germline V gene encodes CDR1 SGHDT and CDR2 YYEEEE. Trimming took off 4 bases at V and 2 bases at J, with 13 bases between the two ends.

V and J are TRBV7-8 and TRBJ1-5; no clear D. V was pared by 2 bases and J by 8 bases, with 7 bases between. CDR1 is SGHVS and CDR2 is FQNEAQ in the germline V gene. This CDR3 spans 12 amino acids. CDR3 DNA: TGTGCCAGCAGCTTACATCCCAAGCCCCAGCATTTT. Translated: CASSLHPKPQHF. Using reference TRBV7-8 and TRBJ1-5 for the parts outside the CDR3, the full variable domain is GAGVSQSPRYKVAKRGQDVALRCDPISGHVSLFWYQQALGQGPEFLTYFQNEAQLDKSGLPSDRFFAERPEGSVSTLKIQRTQQEDSAVYLCASSLHPKPQHFGDGTRLSIL.

V gene TRBV9 combines with J gene TRBJ2-5; TRBD1 might be the D (6 bases). Between the trimmed V and J ends, which lost 2 bases and 4 bases, there was a span of 15 bases. The germline gives CDR1 SGDLS, CDR2 YYNGEE. This CDR3 is 15 amino acids long. The CDR3 DNA reads as TGTGCCAGCAGCGTCAGGGGTGGTCAAGGAGAGACCCAGTACTTC. This sequence encodes CASSVRGGQGETQYF.

The rearrangement joins TRBV9 to TRBJ1-5, with D possibly being TRBD1 (6 bases). V lost 5 bases and J lost 5, with 14 bases in between. Germline assignment: CDR1 SGDLS and CDR2 YYNGEE. The length of the CDR3 is 14 residues. The CDR3 sequence is CASSFTGSDQPQHF. CDR3 nucleotide sequence: TGTGCCAGCAGTTTCACAGGGTCCGATCAGCCCCAGCATTTT.

As concerns this clone: In the same sample, other DNA sequences code for this CDR3. V usage is TRBV6-5 and J usage is TRBJ1-1, with TRBD1 matching over 7 bases. The CDR3 has 15 amino acids. V shed 5 bases and J 0 bases; nucleotides not matched to a gene: 6. CDR1 MNHEY and CDR2 SVGAGI come from the germline V gene. This chain's CDR3 is CASSPGQDLNTEAFF. In DNA, the CDR3 is TGTGCCAGCAGTCCCGGACAGGACTTGAACACTGAAGCTTTCTTT.

This clone was observed once. J is TRBJ2-7 and V is TRBV5-4; a possible D gene is TRBD1 (5 bases). Trimming took off 0 bases at V and 0 bases at J, with 16 bases between the two ends. Germline V lookup: CDR1 SGHNT, CDR2 YYREEE (reference sequence). The CDR3 consists of 17 residues. The CDR3 bases are TGTGCCAGCAGCTTGGAAGGGAACTACAGGAGCTCCTACGAGCAGTACTTC. Translation gives CASSLEGNYRSSYEQYF.

The V and J genes are TRBV11-1 and TRBJ2-5, with D perhaps TRBD1 (6 bases). The CDR3 sequence is 13 residues long. The germline gives CDR1 SGHAT, CDR2 FQDESV (reference sequence). Trimming pared 5 bases from V and 3 bases from J, leaving 10 bases between. Written as DNA, the CDR3 is TGTGCCAGCAGCCCGGGACAAAAAGAGACCCAGTACTTC. Protein sequence: CASSPGQKETQYF.

The chain is built from TRBV5-1 and TRBJ2-5, with D tentatively TRBD2 (6 bases). Trimming pared 0 bases from V and 7 bases from J, leaving 19 bases between. The germline CDR1 and CDR2 sequences are SGHRS and YFSETQ. The CDR3 length is 16 residues. As DNA, the CDR3 is TGCGCCAGCAGCTTGGTCGCCAGCGGGCTCGAAGGGACCCAGTACTTC. Translated, it gives CASSLVASGLEGTQYF.

This clone was found a few times. The gene calls are TRBV6-6 and TRBJ2-7; no clear D. The germline V and J ends were trimmed by 2 bases and 4 bases, with 15 bases remaining between them. Germline assignment: CDR1 MNHNY and CDR2 SVGAGI (reference sequence). CDR3 size: 15 residues. DNA of the CDR3: TGTGCCAGCAGTTACGATGCGTCCGCCTCTTACGAGCAGTACTTC. Protein: CASSYDASASYEQYF.

The chain carries TRBV30 and TRBJ1-1, with TRBD1 matching 7 bases. The length of the CDR3 is 13 residues. Germline values: CDR1 GTSNPN, CDR2 SVGIG (reference sequence). Germline trimming cut 0 bases from V and 4 bases from J; bases unmatched to any gene: 2. In nucleotides, the CDR3 is TGTGCCTGGAGTGTTGACAGGGCCACTGAAGCTTTCTTT. As protein: CAWSVDRATEAFF.

The V call is TRBV7-9, the J call TRBJ1-5, with no clear D. The CDR3 consists of 14 residues. CDR1 and CDR2 from the germline V gene are SEHNR and FQNEAQ (reference sequence). Trimming stripped 0 bases from V and 3 bases from J, with 6 bases between. The CDR3 DNA is TGTGCCAGCAGCTTAGCGGCCTTCAATCAGCCCCAGCATTTT. The encoded protein is CASSLAAFNQPQHF.

This clone has just one count. The chain uses TRBV4-3 and TRBJ2-2, with D perhaps matching TRBD1 (5 bases). The CDR3 loop spans 15 amino acids. V lost 4 bases and J 6 bases, leaving 15 bases between the germline ends. Germline V CDR1 and CDR2: LGHNA, YSLEER. The CDR3 sequence: CASSPTDSLAGELFF. In DNA form, the CDR3 reads TGCGCCAGCAGCCCCACAGACAGTTTGGCCGGGGAGCTGTTTTTT.

The chain recombines TRBV9 with TRBJ2-7, with D perhaps TRBD1 (7 bases). Germline CDR1 is SGDLS and CDR2 is YYNGEE. The CDR3 covers 17 residues. V gave up 4 bases and J gave up 6 bases, with 26 bases separating them. This chain's CDR3 is CASSRGGTVWDGGEQYF. CDR3 sequence (DNA): TGTGCCAGCAGCCGTGGGGGGACAGTCTGGGATGGGGGCGAGCAGTACTTC.